This paragraph covers one TCR beta chain sequence. Its antigen is unidentified. The data originate from a study of T cell repertoires in cytomegalovirus infection. Notes on the study in general: The study found HLA-C-restricted CMV-specific TCR beta clonotypes dominating the ex vivo response.

TCRdb reanalysed the reads using MiXCR and keeps one entry per CDR3 protein. The table has 900,000 to 950,000 distinct CDR3 sequences, 25% to 40% seen once; the top ten hold around 15%. Germline trimming cut 2 bases from V and 3 bases from J; bases unmatched to any gene: 3. The CDR3 contains 14 residues. The germline gives CDR1 MNHEY, CDR2 SVGAGI. The TCR originated in a human donor in good health (CMV status not recorded). Some clones in this sample may be carry-over from other donors' samples. This specimen consisted of cultured CD8+ T cells from PBMCs, obtained from culture after CMV antigen stimulation. This chain links TRBV6-5 with TRBJ1-1; TRBD1 agrees at 7 bases. The CDR3: CASSYHRGDTEAFF. Written as DNA, the CDR3 is TGTGCCAGCAGTTACCACAGGGGAGACACTGAAGCTTTCTTT.